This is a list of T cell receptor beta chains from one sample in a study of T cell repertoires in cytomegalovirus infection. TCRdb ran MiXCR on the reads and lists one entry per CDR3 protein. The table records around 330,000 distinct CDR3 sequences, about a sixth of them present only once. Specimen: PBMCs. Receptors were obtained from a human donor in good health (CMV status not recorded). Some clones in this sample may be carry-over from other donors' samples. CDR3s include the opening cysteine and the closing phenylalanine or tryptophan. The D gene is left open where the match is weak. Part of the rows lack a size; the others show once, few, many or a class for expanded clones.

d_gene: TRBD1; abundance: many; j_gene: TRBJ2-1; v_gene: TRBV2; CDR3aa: CASRPRDRGNNEQFF; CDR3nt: TGTGCCAGCAGGCCCCGGGACAGGGGTAACAATGAGCAGTTCTTC
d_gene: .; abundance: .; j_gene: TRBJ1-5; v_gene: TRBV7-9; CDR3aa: CASSERDGGGPQHF; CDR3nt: TGTGCCAGCAGCGAGCGGGACGGCGGCGGGCCCCAGCATTTT
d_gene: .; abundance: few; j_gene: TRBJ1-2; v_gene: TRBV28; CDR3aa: CASGTGKGYTF; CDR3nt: TGTGCCAGTGGGACTGGAAAGGGCTACACCTTC
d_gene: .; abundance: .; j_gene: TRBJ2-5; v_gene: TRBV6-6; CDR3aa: CASRDPQETQYF; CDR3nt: TGTGCCAGCAGGGACCCACAAGAGACCCAGTACTTC
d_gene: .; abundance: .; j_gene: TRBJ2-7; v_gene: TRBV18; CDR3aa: CASSPRPDGYYEQYF; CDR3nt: TGTGCCAGCTCACCCCGGCCGGACGGATACTACGAGCAGTACTTC
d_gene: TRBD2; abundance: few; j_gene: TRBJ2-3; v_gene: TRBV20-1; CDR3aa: CSGLAGDPDTQYF; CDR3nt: TGCAGCGGACTAGCGGGGGATCCAGATACGCAGTATTTT
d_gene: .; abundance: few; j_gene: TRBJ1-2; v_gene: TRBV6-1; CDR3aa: CASSEAKPRYGYTF; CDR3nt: TGTGCCAGCAGTGAAGCAAAGCCGCGGTATGGCTACACCTTC
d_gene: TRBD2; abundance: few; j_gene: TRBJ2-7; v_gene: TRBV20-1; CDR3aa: CSAAAGTSGASYEQYF; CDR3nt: TGCAGTGCCGCAGCCGGGACTAGCGGGGCCTCCTACGAGCAGTACTTC
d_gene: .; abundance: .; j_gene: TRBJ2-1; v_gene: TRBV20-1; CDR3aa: CSARDGGSSYNEQFF; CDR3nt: TGCAGTGCTAGAGATGGAGGAAGCTCCTACAATGAGCAGTTCTTC
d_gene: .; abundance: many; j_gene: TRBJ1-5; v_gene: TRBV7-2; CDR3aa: CASSLGDLYPQHF; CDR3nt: TGTGCCAGCAGCTTAGGGGACCTTTATCCCCAGCATTTT
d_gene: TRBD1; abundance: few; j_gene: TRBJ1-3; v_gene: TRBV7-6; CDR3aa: CASSLESAGTGTGNTIYF; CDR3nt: TGTGCCAGCAGCTTAGAATCTGCCGGGACAGGGACTGGAAACACCATATATTTT
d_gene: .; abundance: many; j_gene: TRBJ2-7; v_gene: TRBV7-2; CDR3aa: CASSFNPNRDEQYF; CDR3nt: TGTGCCAGCAGCTTTAACCCGAACCGGGACGAGCAGTACTTC
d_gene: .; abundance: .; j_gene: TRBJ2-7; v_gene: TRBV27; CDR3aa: CASRDLFEHEQYF; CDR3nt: TGTGCCAGCAGGGACCTTTTCGAGCACGAGCAGTACTTC
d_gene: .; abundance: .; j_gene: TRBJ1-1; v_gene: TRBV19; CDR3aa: CASGSQVNTEAFF; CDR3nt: TGTGCCAGTGGGAGTCAAGTGAACACTGAAGCTTTCTTT
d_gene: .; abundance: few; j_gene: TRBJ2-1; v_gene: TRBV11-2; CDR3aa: CASGPQAGVYHEQFF; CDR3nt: TGTGCCAGCGGGCCCCAGGCAGGGGTTTACCATGAGCAGTTCTTC
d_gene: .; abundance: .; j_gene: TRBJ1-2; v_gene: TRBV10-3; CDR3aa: CAITTTLTDNYGYTF; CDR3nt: TGTGCCATCACCACTACCTTGACAGATAACTATGGCTACACCTTC
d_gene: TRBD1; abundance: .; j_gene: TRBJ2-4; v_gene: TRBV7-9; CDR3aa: CASSLGTGVAKNIQYF; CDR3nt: TGTGCCAGCAGCTTAGGGACAGGGGTAGCCAAAAACATTCAGTACTTC
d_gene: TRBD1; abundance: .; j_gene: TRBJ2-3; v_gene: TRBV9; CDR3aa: CASSIRTGLDTQYF; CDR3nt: TGTGCCAGCAGCATCCGGACAGGGTTGGATACGCAGTATTTT
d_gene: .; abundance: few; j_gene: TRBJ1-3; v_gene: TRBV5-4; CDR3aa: CASSVGRGSGNTIYF; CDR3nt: TGTGCCAGCAGCGTCGGCAGGGGCTCTGGAAACACCATATATTTT
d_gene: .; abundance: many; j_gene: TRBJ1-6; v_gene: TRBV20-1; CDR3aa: CSARVQESSPLHF; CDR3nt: TGCAGTGCTAGAGTCCAGGAGAGTTCACCCCTCCACTTT
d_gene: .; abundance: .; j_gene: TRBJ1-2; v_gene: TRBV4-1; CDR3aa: CASSQERGFGHGYTF; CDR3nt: TGCGCCAGCAGCCAAGAAAGGGGATTCGGCCATGGCTACACCTTC
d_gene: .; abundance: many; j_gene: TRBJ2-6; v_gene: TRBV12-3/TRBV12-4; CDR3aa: CASVGFSGANVLTF; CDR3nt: TGTGCCAGCGTGGGATTTTCTGGGGCCAACGTCCTGACTTTC
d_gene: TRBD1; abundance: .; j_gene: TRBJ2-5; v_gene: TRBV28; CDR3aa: CASSSTTGVQETQYF; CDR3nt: TGTGCCAGCAGTTCAACGACAGGGGTCCAAGAGACCCAGTACTTC
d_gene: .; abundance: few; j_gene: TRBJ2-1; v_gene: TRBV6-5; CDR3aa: CASREGGTYNEQFF; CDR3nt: TGTGCCAGCAGAGAGGGGGGGACCTACAATGAGCAGTTCTTC
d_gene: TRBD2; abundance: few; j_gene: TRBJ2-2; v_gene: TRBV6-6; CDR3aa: CASRGTSGGTNGELFF; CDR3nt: TGTGCCAGCAGGGGGACTAGCGGGGGTACGAACGGGGAGCTGTTTTTT
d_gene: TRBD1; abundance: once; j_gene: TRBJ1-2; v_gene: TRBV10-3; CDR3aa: CAIRGIDRGRDYGYTF; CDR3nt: TGTGCCATCAGGGGAATTGACAGGGGCAGGGACTATGGCTACACCTTC
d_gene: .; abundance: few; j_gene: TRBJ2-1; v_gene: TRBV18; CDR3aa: CASSPPAGESEQFF; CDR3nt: TGTGCCAGCTCACCACCGGCAGGGGAGAGTGAGCAGTTCTTC